The source of this T cell receptor beta chain is a study of cytomegalovirus exposure and HLA in healthy donors. The overall study: There were 350 to 400 genotyped donors. Of these, 81% fell in the genetic ancestry cluster associated with self-reported Caucasian donors. Notes on the study in general: Other equally common chains were less clonally expanded than HLA-associated TCR beta chains, a later analysis showed. As was reported, the classifier diagnosed cytomegalovirus status with high specificity and sensitivity. TCR sequences were mostly rare, though some public TCRs occurred in many donors.

Deletions cut 0 bases from V and 8 bases from J, with 11 bases between. Germline values: CDR1 MGHRA, CDR2 YSYEKL. This CDR3 has 15 residues. As concerns this clone: Its antigen is not known.

The primer mix had 60 Vbeta and 13 Jbeta primers. Assay used: immunoSEQ multiplex PCR; TCRdb lists only in-frame clones, some missing. The profile shows roughly 200,000 clones, 75% to 85% of them singletons. The sequence came from a woman between 55 and 75 years old in good health and CMV-seropositive. The chain recombines TRBV4-1 with TRBJ1-6; D is perhaps TRBD1 (5 bases). The material sequenced was PBMCs. The CDR3 bases are TGCGCCAGCAGCCAAGAACCGGGACTATATTCACCCCTCCACTTT. Amino acid sequence: CASSQEPGLYSPLHF.